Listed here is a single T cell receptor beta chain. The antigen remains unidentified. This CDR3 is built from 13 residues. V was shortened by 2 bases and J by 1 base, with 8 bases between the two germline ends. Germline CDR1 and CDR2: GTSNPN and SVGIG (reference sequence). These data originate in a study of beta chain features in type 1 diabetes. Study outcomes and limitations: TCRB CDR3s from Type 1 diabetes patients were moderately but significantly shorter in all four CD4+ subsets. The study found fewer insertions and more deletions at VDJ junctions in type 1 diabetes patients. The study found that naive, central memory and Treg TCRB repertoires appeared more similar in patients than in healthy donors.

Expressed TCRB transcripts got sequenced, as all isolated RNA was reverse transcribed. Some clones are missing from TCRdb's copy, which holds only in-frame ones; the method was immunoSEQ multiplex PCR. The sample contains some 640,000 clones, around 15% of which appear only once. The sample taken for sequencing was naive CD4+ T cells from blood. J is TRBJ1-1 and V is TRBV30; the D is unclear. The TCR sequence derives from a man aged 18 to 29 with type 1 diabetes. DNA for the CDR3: TGTGCCTGGAGTATAAATCGGAACACTGAAGCTTTCTTT. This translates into CAWSINRNTEAFF.